This T cell receptor beta chain was obtained from a study of monozygotic twins with cystic fibrosis. The germline gives CDR1 SGHRS, CDR2 YFSETQ. Between the trimmed V and J ends, which lost 0 bases and 6 bases, there was a span of 11 bases. CDR3 length equals 14 residues. Assay used: immunoSEQ multiplex PCR; TCRdb lists only in-frame clones, some missing. This sample has a few thousand clones, with 96% found just once. Sequencing was done on a sample of blood. The V call is TRBV5-1, the J call TRBJ2-3, with D hard to call. This clonotype was sampled from a boy aged 2 to 10 with cystic fibrosis. CDR3 in DNA: TGCGCCAGCAGCTTGGGCGGTCCCGAGGATACGCAGTATTTT. It yields the protein CASSLGGPEDTQYF.